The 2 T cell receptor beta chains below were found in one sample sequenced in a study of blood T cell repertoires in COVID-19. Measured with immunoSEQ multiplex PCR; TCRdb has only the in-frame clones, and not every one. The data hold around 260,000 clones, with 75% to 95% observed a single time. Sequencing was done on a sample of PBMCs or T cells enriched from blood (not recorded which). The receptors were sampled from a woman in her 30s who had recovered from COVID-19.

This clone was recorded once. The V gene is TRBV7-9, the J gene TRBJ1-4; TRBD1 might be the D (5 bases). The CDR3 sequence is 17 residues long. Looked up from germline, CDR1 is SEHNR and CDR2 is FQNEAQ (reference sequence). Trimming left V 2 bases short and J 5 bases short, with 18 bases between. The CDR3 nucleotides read TGTGCCAGCAGCTTATCGGGGGTCTTGGGAGTAAATGAAAAACTGTTTTTT. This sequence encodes CASSLSGVLGVNEKLFF.

The CDR3 here is CASSGAFLGLAGQEGDTQYF. For the CDR3, the DNA is TGTGCCAGCAGCGGGGCCTTTTTGGGACTAGCGGGTCAAGAGGGAGATACGCAGTATTTT. The chain couples TRBV28 to TRBJ2-3, with 12 bases aligning to TRBD2. The V gene end was trimmed by 6 bases and the J gene end by 5 bases; junction bases not matched to a gene: 21. There are 20 residues in the CDR3. Germline-derived CDR1 and CDR2 are MDHEN and SYDVKM.